These 22 T cell receptor beta chains originate from one sample sequenced in a study of beta chain features in type 1 diabetes. The whole isolated RNA underwent reverse transcription, so sequencing captured expressed TCRB transcripts. Generated by immunoSEQ multiplex PCR, the TCRdb table keeps only in-frame clones and is missing some. The sample lists a few hundred thousand clones; roughly 10% were seen once. Sequencing input: central memory CD4+ T cells from blood. All receptors come from a young man in good health.

The chain links TRBV11-2 to TRBJ2-7, with D unresolved. The length of the CDR3 is 13 residues. Between the trimmed V and J ends, which lost 5 bases and 3 bases, there was a span of 11 bases. Germline loops: CDR1 SGHAT, CDR2 FQNNGV. The CDR3 nucleotides read TGTGCCAGCAGCCCAGGAGTGATCTACGAGCAGTACTTC. Translated: CASSPGVIYEQYF.

The rearrangement uses TRBV28 and TRBJ2-1, with 7 bases that match TRBD2. J gave up 5 bases and V 4 bases, and 8 bases lay outside the gene matches. The germline V gene encodes CDR1 MDHEN and CDR2 SYDVKM. This CDR3 is 15 amino acids long. This chain's CDR3 is CASSYSGPTNNEQFF. As DNA, the CDR3 is TGTGCCAGCAGTTATAGCGGGCCAACGAACAATGAGCAGTTCTTC. Full variable domain (outside the CDR3, taken from reference TRBV28 and TRBJ2-1): DVKVTQSSRYLVKRTGEKVFLECVQDMDHENMFWYRQDPGLGLRLIYFSYDVKMKEKGDIPEGYSVSREKKERFSLILESASTNQTSMYLCASSYSGPTNNEQFFGPGTRLTVL.

This clone was detected only a few times. The chain joins TRBV9 to TRBJ2-1, with a weak D call TRBD2 (6 bases). V was clipped by 1 base and J by 7 bases, with 12 bases between them. Germline V CDR1 and CDR2: SGDLS, YYNGEE. CDR3 length equals 14 residues. CDR3 amino acids: CASSVRGRSNEQFF. In DNA form, the CDR3 reads TGTGCCAGCAGCGTAAGAGGGAGGAGTAATGAGCAGTTCTTC.

This chain links TRBV18 with TRBJ1-1, with 9 bases that match TRBD1. The CDR3 extends over 16 amino acids. In germline, CDR1 is KGHSH, CDR2 LQKENI. V gave up 4 bases and J gave up 4 bases; unmatched junction bases: 10. The CDR3 is CASSQQPGQGATEAFF. For the CDR3, the DNA is TGTGCCAGCTCACAACAACCGGGACAGGGTGCCACTGAAGCTTTCTTT.

This clone came up a few times. The chain couples TRBV10-3 to TRBJ2-5, with a possible D match to TRBD1 (6 bases). The CDR3 runs to 13 residues. The V gene's germline CDR1 is ENHRY and CDR2 SYGVKD. The V and J ends lost 6 bases and 1 base respectively, with 9 bases between them. This CDR3 reads CAIRGQSQETQYF. The CDR3 nucleotides are TGTGCCATCAGAGGACAGAGCCAAGAGACCCAGTACTTC.

The V call is TRBV7-6, the J call TRBJ2-2; tentatively, D is TRBD2 (6 bases). Germline CDR1 and CDR2: SGHVS and FNYEAQ. This CDR3 spans 16 amino acids. The ends were cut back, 1 base at V and 8 bases at J, with 17 bases in the middle. CDR3 coding DNA: TGTGCCAGCAGCTTAGTTCCGGGAGCGGCTAGTGGGGAGCTGTTTTTT. Translated: CASSLVPGAASGELFF.

Comments on this clone: This CDR3 is also generated by other DNA sequences in the sample. The gene calls are TRBV7-2 and TRBJ2-2, with no clear D. The germline V gene encodes CDR1 SGHTA and CDR2 FQGNSA. The CDR3 has 14 amino acids. Trimming cost V 5 bases and J 1 base, with 8 bases left between them. CDR3 region: CASSPRRNTGELFF. CDR3 nucleotide sequence: TGTGCCAGCAGCCCGAGACGGAACACCGGGGAGCTGTTTTTT.

This clone appeared a few times. The chain carries TRBV7-2 and TRBJ2-1, with 13 bases identical to TRBD2. From germline, CDR1 is SGHTA and CDR2 FQGNSA. The CDR3 loop spans 15 amino acids. V lost 1 base, J lost 9 bases, and 3 bases stayed unmatched. The CDR3 loop is CASSLELAGGPEQFF. The CDR3 coding sequence is TGTGCCAGCAGCTTAGAACTAGCGGGAGGGCCTGAGCAGTTCTTC.

V usage is TRBV5-1 and J usage is TRBJ2-5, with D maybe TRBD2 (5 bases). This CDR3 has 13 amino acids. V was cut by 7 bases and J by 0 bases, with 10 bases left in between. CDR1 and CDR2 from the germline V gene are SGHRS and YFSETQ. CDR3 region: CASRDWDQETQYF. As DNA, the CDR3 is TGCGCCAGCCGGGATTGGGACCAAGAGACCCAGTACTTC. Looking up the rest from reference TRBV5-1 and TRBJ2-5 gives the full variable domain: KAGVTQTPRYLIKTRGQQVTLSCSPISGHRSVSWYQQTPGQGLQFLFEYFSETQRNKGNFPGRFSGRQFSNSRSEMNVSTLELGDSALYLCASRDWDQETQYFGPGTRLLVL.

The V call is TRBV18, the J call TRBJ1-1; D is uncertain. The V gene's germline CDR1 is KGHSH and CDR2 LQKENI. V lost 3 bases and J 8 bases, leaving 16 bases between the germline ends. CDR3 length: 14 amino acids. CDR3: CASSPLEGGPEAFF. CDR3 sequence (DNA): TGTGCCAGCTCACCCCTCGAGGGAGGTCCCGAAGCTTTCTTT.

This clone was counted at least ten times. The V gene is TRBV5-1, the J gene TRBJ2-3; no clear D gene. Germline values: CDR1 SGHRS, CDR2 YFSETQ. Trimming took off 0 bases at V and 0 bases at J, with 11 bases between the two ends. The CDR3 covers 16 residues. In DNA, the CDR3 is TGCGCCAGCAGCTTGGGTAGCAGATCTAGCACAGATACGCAGTATTTT. Translating gives CASSLGSRSSTDTQYF.

This clone showed up just a few times. Other DNA sequences of this sample code for an identical CDR3. The chain links TRBV29-1 to TRBJ2-5; TRBD2 aligns across 8 bases. Germline lookup yields CDR1 SQVTM and CDR2 ANQGSEA. This CDR3 has 13 residues. The V segment lost 3 bases and the J segment 4 bases; nucleotides outside the gene matches: 4. CDR3 nucleotides: TGCAGCGTTGATCGGCTAGCGGGAGAGACCCAGTACTTC. This sequence encodes CSVDRLAGETQYF.

This clone was recorded a few times. The chain has TRBV2 and TRBJ1-2; the D gene is possibly TRBD1 (5 bases). Looked up from germline, CDR1 is SNHLY and CDR2 is FYNNEI. The CDR3 sequence is 17 residues long. V was pared by 0 bases and J by 0 bases, with 14 bases between. The CDR3, as DNA: TGTGCCAGCAGTGAAGCCGCCCGTCTCAGGGCTAACTATGGCTACACCTTC. It yields the protein CASSEAARLRANYGYTF.

This clone was seen only a few times. Other DNA sequences in this specimen translate into the identical CDR3. V and J are TRBV27 and TRBJ2-7; 7 bases are a match to TRBD1. J lost 4 bases, V lost 1 base, and 7 bases had no gene match. CDR1 and CDR2 (germline): MNHEY, SMNVEV (reference sequence). This CDR3 has 15 amino acids. The CDR3 is CASSLFGQVPYEQYF. The CDR3 bases are TGTGCCAGCAGTTTATTCGGACAGGTGCCTTACGAGCAGTACTTC.

This chain links TRBV6-1 with TRBJ2-7; 7 positions match TRBD1. V shed 1 base and J 1 base; nucleotides not matched to a gene: 10. CDR1 MNHNS and CDR2 SASEGT come from the germline V gene. This CDR3 contains 17 residues. The CDR3 spells CASSEGPQQGWSYEQYF. CDR3 bases: TGTGCCAGCAGTGAAGGACCCCAACAGGGGTGGTCCTACGAGCAGTACTTC.

The chain joins TRBV30 to TRBJ1-2, with TRBD1 identical over 9 bases. CDR1 is GTSNPN, CDR2 SVGIG, per germline (reference sequence). This CDR3 is built from 15 residues. With V trimmed by 0 bases and J by 8 bases, 10 bases remained unmatched. The CDR3 DNA is TGTGCCTGGAGTGTACGGCGGGGACAGGGTGAGGGCTACACCTTC. It translates to CAWSVRRGQGEGYTF.

The chain joins TRBV5-1 to TRBJ1-2; TRBD1 is a possible D gene (6 bases). The CDR3 has 12 amino acids. From germline, CDR1 is SGHRS and CDR2 YFSETQ. V dropped 2 bases and J dropped 5 bases, with 7 bases sitting between them. The DNA for the CDR3 is TGCGCCAGCAGCTTTGGACAGTATGGCTACACCTTC. Its protein is CASSFGQYGYTF. Using reference TRBV5-1 and TRBJ1-2 for the parts outside the CDR3, the full variable domain is KAGVTQTPRYLIKTRGQQVTLSCSPISGHRSVSWYQQTPGQGLQFLFEYFSETQRNKGNFPGRFSGRQFSNSRSEMNVSTLELGDSALYLCASSFGQYGYTFGSGTRLTVV.

In this sample, this clone turned up a few times. The chain couples TRBV5-1 to TRBJ2-7; 7 nucleotides agree with TRBD1. With 4 bases clipped from V and 4 bases from J, the junction kept 11 bases outside the gene matches. Germline V gene sequence: CDR1 SGHRS, CDR2 YFSETQ. There are 15 residues in the CDR3. The CDR3 DNA reads as TGCGCCAGCAGCCTAGGACAGGACCCCCTATACGAGCAGTACTTC. This translates into CASSLGQDPLYEQYF.

Ten or more counts support this clone. This rearrangement joins TRBV7-2 to TRBJ2-5, with D unclear. Germline V gives CDR1 SGHTA, CDR2 FQGNSA. Trimming shortened V by 5 bases and J by 1 base, and 8 bases separated the two germline ends. The CDR3 length is 13 residues. CDR3 region: CASSQQIQETQYF. The CDR3 coding sequence is TGTGCCAGCAGCCAACAGATCCAAGAGACCCAGTACTTC.

This rearrangement joins TRBV6-5 to TRBJ1-1; D perhaps matches TRBD1 (5 bases). Trimming took 6 bases from V and 5 from J, leaving 19 bases between them. The CDR3 sequence is 15 residues long. Germline CDR1 MNHEY, CDR2 SVGAGI. CDR3 nucleotides: TGTGCCAGCAGCAGGTATCCGAGGGGAAGGACTGAAGCTTTCTTT. Translation gives CASSRYPRGRTEAFF.

This clone is termed medium-sized. In nucleotides, the CDR3 is TGTGCCAGCAGTGCGTATGGCTACACCTTC. Protein sequence: CASSAYGYTF. The chain combines TRBV2 with TRBJ1-2; no reliable D call. Germline lookup yields CDR1 SNHLY and CDR2 FYNNEI. The length of the CDR3 is 10 residues. Trimming left V 4 bases short and J 5 bases short, with 2 bases between.

The chain links TRBV25-1 to TRBJ1-3; unclear D gene. Trimming removed 4 bases from V and 2 bases from J, with 6 bases in between. In germline, CDR1 is MGHDK, CDR2 SYGVNS. This CDR3 is 13 amino acids long. The CDR3 reads CASSVQTGNTIYF. The CDR3 DNA is TGTGCCAGCAGTGTTCAGACTGGAAACACCATATATTTT.